A single T cell receptor beta chain is shown here with its context. These data come from a study of shared clonotypes between healthy human individuals. Trimming took 0 bases from V and 3 from J; bases not matched to a gene: 3. Germline V lookup: CDR1 LGHNA, CDR2 YNFKEQ. There are 16 residues in the CDR3. TCRdb's copy holds only in-frame clones and misses some; the assay was immunoSEQ multiplex PCR. Seen here are fewer than 1.6 million clones, roughly 98.5% observed once, and the top ten hold 0.36%. V gene TRBV4-2 combines with J gene TRBJ2-1; TRBD2 matches at 9 bases. This receptor was taken from a man aged 30-40 years in good health. Sequences were obtained from naive CD4+ T cells sorted from blood. Subset noted: CD45RA+ positively selected. The CDR3 region is CASSQDPSGIYNEQFF. Here the CDR3 DNA reads TGTGCCAGCAGCCAAGATCCTAGCGGGATCTACAATGAGCAGTTCTTC.